Sequencing of this TCR beta chain was carried out in a study of blood T cell repertoires in COVID-19. Across the study: T cells, B-cell-depleted T cells, or PBMCs supplied cDNA or gDNA.

The CDR3 is 16 amino acids. Germline CDR1 reads LGHNA; CDR2 reads YSLEER. Trimming took 3 bases from V and 7 from J; bases not matched to a gene: 9. Cohorts were assigned according to the clinical history that participants reported. In the 2 weeks before study entry, exposed participants met a COVID-19 case, which was PCR-confirmed or clinician-diagnosed. The data were produced by immunoSEQ multiplex PCR, yet TCRdb's version contains in-frame clones alone and is incomplete. The repertoire has 350,000 to 450,000 clones, roughly nine tenths of them found once; the top ten carry 0.8% to 0.9%. The chain links TRBV4-3 to TRBJ1-2; 12 nucleotides agree with TRBD1. The specimen was PBMCs or T cells enriched from blood (not recorded which). This TCR was recovered from a woman in her thirties or forties who had been exposed to COVID-19. DNA for the CDR3: TGCGCCAGCAGCCAGTCACCGGGACAGGGGGCGGGTGGCTACACCTTC. It specifies CASSQSPGQGAGGYTF.